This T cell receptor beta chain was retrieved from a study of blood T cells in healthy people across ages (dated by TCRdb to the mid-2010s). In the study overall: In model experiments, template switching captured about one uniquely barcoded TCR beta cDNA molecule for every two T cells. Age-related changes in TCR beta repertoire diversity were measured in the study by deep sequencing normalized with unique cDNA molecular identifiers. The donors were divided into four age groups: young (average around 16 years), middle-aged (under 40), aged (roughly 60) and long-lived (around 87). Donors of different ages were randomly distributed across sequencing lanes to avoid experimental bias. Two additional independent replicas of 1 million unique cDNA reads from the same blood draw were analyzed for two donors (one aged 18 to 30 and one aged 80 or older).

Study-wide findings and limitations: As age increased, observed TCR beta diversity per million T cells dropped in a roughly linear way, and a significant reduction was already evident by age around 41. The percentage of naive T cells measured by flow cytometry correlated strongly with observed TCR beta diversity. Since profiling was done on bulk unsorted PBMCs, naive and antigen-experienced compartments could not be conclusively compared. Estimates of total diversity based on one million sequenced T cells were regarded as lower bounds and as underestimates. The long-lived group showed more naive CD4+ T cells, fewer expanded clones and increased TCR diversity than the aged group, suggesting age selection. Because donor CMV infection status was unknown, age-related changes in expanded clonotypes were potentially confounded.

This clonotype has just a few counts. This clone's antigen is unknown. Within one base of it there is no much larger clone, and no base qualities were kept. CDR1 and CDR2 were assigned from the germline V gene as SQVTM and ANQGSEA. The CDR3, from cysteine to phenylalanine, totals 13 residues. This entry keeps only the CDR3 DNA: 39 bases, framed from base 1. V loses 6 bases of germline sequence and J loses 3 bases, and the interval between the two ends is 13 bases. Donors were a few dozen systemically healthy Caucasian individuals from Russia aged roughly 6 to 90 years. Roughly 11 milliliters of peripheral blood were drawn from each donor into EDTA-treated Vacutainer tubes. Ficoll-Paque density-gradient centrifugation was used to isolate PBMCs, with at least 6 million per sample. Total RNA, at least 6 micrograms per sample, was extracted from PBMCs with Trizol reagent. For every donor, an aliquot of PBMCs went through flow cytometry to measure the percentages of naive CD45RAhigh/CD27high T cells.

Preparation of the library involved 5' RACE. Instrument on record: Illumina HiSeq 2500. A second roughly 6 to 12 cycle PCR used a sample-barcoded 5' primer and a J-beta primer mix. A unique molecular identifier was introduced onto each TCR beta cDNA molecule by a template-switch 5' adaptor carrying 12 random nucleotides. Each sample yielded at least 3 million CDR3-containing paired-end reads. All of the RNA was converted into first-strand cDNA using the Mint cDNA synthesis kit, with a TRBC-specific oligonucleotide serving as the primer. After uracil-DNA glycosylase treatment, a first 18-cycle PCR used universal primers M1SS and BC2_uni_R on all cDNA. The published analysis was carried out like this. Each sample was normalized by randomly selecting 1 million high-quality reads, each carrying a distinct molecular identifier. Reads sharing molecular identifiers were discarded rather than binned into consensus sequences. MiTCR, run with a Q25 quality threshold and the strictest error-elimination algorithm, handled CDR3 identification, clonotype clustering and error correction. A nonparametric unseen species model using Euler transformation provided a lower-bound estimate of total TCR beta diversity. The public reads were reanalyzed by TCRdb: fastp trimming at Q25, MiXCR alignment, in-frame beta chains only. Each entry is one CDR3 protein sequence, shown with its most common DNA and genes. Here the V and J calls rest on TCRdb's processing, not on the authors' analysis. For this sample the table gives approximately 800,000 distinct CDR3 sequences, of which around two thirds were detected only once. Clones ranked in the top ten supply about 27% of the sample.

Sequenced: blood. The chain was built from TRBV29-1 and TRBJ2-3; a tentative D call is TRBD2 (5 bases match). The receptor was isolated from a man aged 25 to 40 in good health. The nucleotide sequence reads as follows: TGCAGCGTGCAACCGGGGTGGACAGATACGCAGTATTTT. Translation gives CSVQPGWTDTQYF.